This TCR beta chain was sequenced during a study of early T cells in non-severe SARS-CoV-2 infection. Study observations and caveats: Matches to VDJdb favored anti-spike CD8 responses and missed private and CD4 specificities.

This clonotype was seen ten or more times. Its specificity is not known. The CDR3 loop spans 13 amino acids. From germline, CDR1 is SEHNR and CDR2 FQNEAQ (reference sequence). V was clipped by 3 bases and J by 1 base, with 4 bases between them. Unique molecular identifiers tagged individual cDNA molecules. MiXCR, run by TCRdb on the 5' RACE reads, gives a single entry per CDR3 protein. The table includes roughly 32,000 distinct CDR3 sequences, 3.9% detected once. Sequenced input: whole blood. The rearrangement links TRBV7-9 to TRBJ1-5; no definite D call. The clonotype originates from an adult who was a healthcare worker with PCR-confirmed SARS-CoV-2 infection or an uninfected control (not recorded which). The CDR3 spells CASSFGSNQPQHF. The CDR3 nucleotides are TGTGCCAGCAGCTTCGGGAGCAATCAGCCCCAGCATTTT.